This entry concerns a single T cell receptor beta chain. Its antigen remains unidentified. This sample stems from a study of T-cell reconstitution after alpha-beta-depleted transplantation in children. Study-wide points: Newly produced T cells mostly accounted for T-cell counts and diversity one year post-transplant.

The TCRbeta library incorporated unique molecular identifiers. One entry per CDR3 protein, called by TCRdb with MiXCR from the PCR reads. The data contain around 490,000 distinct CDR3 sequences, over 10% of them singletons. Specimen: PBMCs, mostly from graft donor cells, collected 180 days after TCRalphabeta/CD19-depleted stem cell transplant. The receptor's source is a female patient between 2 and 15 years old who had a stem cell transplant for aplastic anemia, so the T cells may come from the graft donor.

The CDR3 DNA reads TGCAGCGTCCTGACTTTAGCCAAAAACATTCAGTACTTC. Its translation is CSVLTLAKNIQYF. The rearrangement links TRBV29-1 to TRBJ2-4; no reliable D call. V was shortened by 6 bases and J by 0 bases, with 9 bases between the two germline ends. The V gene's germline CDR1 is SQVTM and CDR2 ANQGSEA. CDR3 length: 13 residues.